In this sample, the clone carrying this T cell receptor (beta chain) turned up many times. The antigen remains undetermined. This sample was taken from a study of T cell repertoires in cytomegalovirus infection. About the research overall: Recently identified HLA-C-restricted CMV epitopes were among the peptides used.

The CDR3 has 16 amino acids. Germline V lookup: CDR1 SGHVS, CDR2 FQNEAQ. V shed 3 bases and J shed 6 bases, with 17 bases lying between them. TCRdb reanalysed the reads using MiXCR and keeps one entry per CDR3 protein. The table has roughly 700,000 distinct CDR3 sequences, roughly 33% seen once. The chain links TRBV7-8 to TRBJ1-4; D gene uncertain. The sequencing here drew on cultured PBMCs, taken from culture after CMV antigen stimulation. The clonotype comes from a human donor in good health (CMV status not recorded). Some clones in this sample may be carry-over from other donors' samples. DNA of the CDR3: TGTGCCAGCAGCTTTCTAGTGCGGGCGGCTGATGAAAAACTGTTTTTT. Protein product: CASSFLVRAADEKLFF.